The 15 T cell receptor beta chains reported below all come from one sample, sequenced in a study of cytomegalovirus exposure and HLA in healthy donors. Measured with immunoSEQ multiplex PCR; TCRdb has only the in-frame clones, and not every one. The sample shows 250,000 to 400,000 clones, 88% of them seen only once. Sequencing input: PBMCs. The receptors stem from a man aged 30 to 39 in good health and CMV-seronegative.

The genes are TRBV4-1 and TRBJ1-5; no reliable D call. This CDR3 is built from 16 residues. Looked up from germline, CDR1 is MGHRA and CDR2 is YSYEKL. Trimming removed 0 bases from V and 3 bases from J, with 12 bases in between. This CDR3 reads CASSQEGGNDNQPQHF. CDR3 nucleotides: TGCGCCAGCAGCCAAGAAGGAGGAAATGACAATCAGCCCCAGCATTTT.

The chain links TRBV5-1 to TRBJ2-5, with 8 bases matching TRBD1. This CDR3 comprises 17 residues. Germline CDR1 reads SGHRS; CDR2 reads YFSETQ. The J segment lost 2 bases and the V segment lost 0 bases, leaving 9 bases of the junction unmatched. DNA for the CDR3: TGCGCCAGCAGCTTGGGGCCGACAGGGGCATCACAAGAGACCCAGTACTTC. Protein sequence: CASSLGPTGASQETQYF.

The chain combines TRBV7-6 with TRBJ2-3; perhaps TRBD2 as D (5 bases). Germline V lookup: CDR1 SGHVS, CDR2 FNYEAQ. The CDR3 contains 14 residues. V was cut by 3 bases and J by 3 bases, with 10 bases left in between. The CDR3 bases are TGTGCCAGCAGCTTTGGTCCGGGGACAGATACGCAGTATTTT. Encoded protein: CASSFGPGTDTQYF.

The V and J genes are TRBV7-8 and TRBJ2-7, with 8 nucleotides matching TRBD2. Germline CDR1 is SGHVS and CDR2 is FQNEAQ. Germline trimming cut 10 bases from V and 2 bases from J; bases unmatched to any gene: 7. This CDR3 is 13 amino acids long. CDR3 coding DNA: TGTGCCACGTCAACTAGCGGTACCTACGAGCAGTACTTC. It specifies CATSTSGTYEQYF.

V and J are TRBV19 and TRBJ2-7; 7 bases are shared with TRBD1. This CDR3 region has 13 residues. Losses at the gene ends were 6 bases for V and 0 bases for J; bases not matched to a gene: 2. Germline CDR1 LNHDA, CDR2 SQIVND (reference sequence). The CDR3 region has the DNA TGTGCCAGTAGCGACAGGGTCTCCTACGAGCAGTACTTC. This encodes CASSDRVSYEQYF.

V and J are TRBV7-2 and TRBJ2-7; 12 nucleotides align to TRBD2. V lost 4 bases and J lost 2; bases outside the gene matches: 3. The CDR3 runs to 15 residues. CDR1 SGHTA and CDR2 FQGNSA come from the germline V gene. CDR3 nucleotide sequence: TGTGCCAGCAGCTCGACTAGCGGGGGAACCTACGAGCAGTACTTC. Amino acid sequence: CASSSTSGGTYEQYF.

The J gene is TRBJ2-3, the V gene TRBV5-4; the match to TRBD2 covers 10 bases. Germline-derived CDR1 and CDR2 are SGHNT and YYREEE (reference sequence). Trimming cost V 4 bases and J 4 bases; bases outside gene matches: 6. This CDR3 comprises 15 residues. CDR3 residues: CASSPAGGYADTQYF. The CDR3 region has the DNA TGTGCCAGCAGCCCAGCGGGGGGGTACGCAGATACGCAGTATTTT.

The J gene is TRBJ2-3, the V gene TRBV4-3; no reliable D call. V dropped 2 bases and J dropped 3 bases, with 9 bases sitting between them. This CDR3 is 14 amino acids long. CDR1 is LGHNA and CDR2 is YSLEER in the germline V gene. The DNA of the CDR3 is TGCGCCAGCAGCCAACTTCGCCAGACAGATACGCAGTATTTT. Translated, it gives CASSQLRQTDTQYF.

The chain joins TRBV13 to TRBJ1-4; 12 nucleotides line up with TRBD1. CDR3 length equals 15 residues. Losses at the gene ends were 1 base for V and 10 bases for J; bases not matched to a gene: 4. Germline CDR1 PRHDT, CDR2 FYEKMQ (reference sequence). DNA of the CDR3: TGTGCCAGCAGCTTAGAGGGACAGGGGGCGAGAAAACTGTTTTTT. This codes for CASSLEGQGARKLFF.

V is TRBV11-2 and J is TRBJ1-3, with TRBD1 as a possible D gene (6 bases). Germline values: CDR1 SGHAT, CDR2 FQNNGV. The CDR3 loop spans 14 amino acids. V lost 5 bases and J 7 bases, leaving 15 bases between the germline ends. The CDR3: CASSLQGGRNTIYF. CDR3 DNA sequence: TGTGCCAGCAGCCTACAGGGTGGGCGGAACACCATATATTTT.

This CDR3 is CASSYGGTGGETQYF. The CDR3 bases are TGTGCCAGCAGTTACGGCGGGACAGGGGGTGAGACCCAGTACTTC. V and J are TRBV6-5 and TRBJ2-5; 11 nucleotides match TRBD1. From germline, CDR1 is MNHEY and CDR2 SVGAGI. The V gene end was trimmed by 2 bases and the J gene end by 5 bases; junction bases not matched to a gene: 4. This CDR3 is built from 15 residues.

The V and J genes are TRBV5-1 and TRBJ2-1; D might be TRBD2 (5 bases). CDR3 length equals 16 residues. Germline loops: CDR1 SGHRS, CDR2 YFSETQ. V lost 0 bases to trimming and J lost 7 bases, with 17 bases between them. The CDR3 sequence is CASSLGHGTRGNEQFF. DNA for the CDR3: TGCGCCAGCAGCTTGGGTCACGGCACACGCGGGAATGAGCAGTTCTTC.

The genes are TRBV9 and TRBJ1-1, with a weak D call TRBD1 (6 bases). Trimming stripped 3 bases from V and 7 bases from J, with 19 bases between. The CDR3 consists of 15 residues. From germline, CDR1 is SGDLS and CDR2 YYNGEE. CDR3 nucleotide sequence: TGTGCCAGCAGCGCTTTCTCTACAGGGAGGGTTGAAGCTTTCTTT. It yields the protein CASSAFSTGRVEAFF.

DNA for the CDR3: TGTGCCAGCAAATACGAGGCTAGCGGGGGGAACACCGGGGAGCTGTTTTTT. Amino acid sequence: CASKYEASGGNTGELFF. The chain is built from TRBV7-2 and TRBJ2-2; TRBD2 matches at 10 bases. CDR1 is SGHTA and CDR2 is FQGNSA in the germline V gene. The trim removed 7 bases at V and 1 base at J, leaving 9 bases unmatched. This CDR3 contains 17 residues.

The chain is built from TRBV5-5 and TRBJ1-2; 10 positions match TRBD1. Per the germline V gene, CDR1 is SGHKS and CDR2 is YYEKEE (reference sequence). The V segment lost 5 bases and the J segment 3 bases; nucleotides outside the gene matches: 4. This CDR3 region has 14 residues. The DNA of the CDR3 is TGTGCCAGCAGGTTAGGGACAGGGGACTATGGCTACACCTTC. Translated: CASRLGTGDYGYTF.